This T cell receptor (beta chain) was sequenced in a study of vaccination effects on CD4 cells after COVID-19 (dated by TCRdb to the early 2020s). Notes on the research overall: The ViraFEST assay stimulated PBMC with viral peptide pools and then used TCR sequencing to identify antigen-specific CD4+ T cell clonotypes by expansion. Participants received two doses of either the BNT162b2 or the mRNA-1273 mRNA SARS-CoV-2 vaccine. Roughly 1.9 million PBMC per well were cultured with approximately 10 ug/ml peptides in IMDM containing roughly 5% human AB serum, approximately 10 IU/ml IL-2 and gentamicin. SARS-CoV-2 spike-specific CD4+ TCR repertoires were compared before and after mRNA vaccination in COVID-19 convalescent patients and in infection-naive vaccine recipients. A total of approximately 9 COVID-19 convalescent patients and several SARS-CoV-2-naive healthy vaccine recipients were included in the full study. In the study, cultures from other donors were sequenced using the Oncomine TCR Beta short-read assay on an Illumina iSeq 100.

Summary of the overall study and its limitations: Only a small number of convalescent patients were included, and no early post-infection timepoints were available, which limited the study. Marked clonal contraction was observed in both infection-induced and vaccine-induced clones at late post-vaccination timepoints, consistent with waning T cell responses. Among healthy vaccine recipients, nearly all vaccine-induced clones were SARS-CoV-2 mono-reactive, and only 1 of 255 was cross-reactive with common cold coronaviruses.

Turning to this clone: The target of this receptor is not known. Base-call qualities are not available, and no considerably larger clone is one nucleotide away.

The library came from the immunoSEQ multiplex PCR assay. TCR beta CDR3 sequencing was performed on DNA from the cultured, isolated CD4+ T cells. The published analysis was carried out like this. The analysis removed non-productive TCR sequences, trimmed reads to the CDR3 region, and retained only CDR3s that were 7 or more amino acids long. Antigen-specific clonotypes were identified with the MANAFEST web app by comparing expansion in peptide wells against reference cultures. Positive clones required FDR<0.05 expansion versus reference and all other wells, odds ratio above 5, and frequency above 0.1% in two replicate wells. A clonotype was called cross-reactive if it was significantly expanded both in SARS-CoV-2 spike wells and in at least one common cold coronavirus spike condition. Using the stringdist R package, CDR3 similarity was measured by Levenshtein distance, and unrooted trees were constructed with ape in R 3.6.1. Here the immuneACCESS table is served through TCRdb, limited to in-frame sequences with V and J called. Missing clones are a known gap in these copies; in checked studies unresolved V genes cover under half, and the rest lacks a known reason. The V and J calls and the clone size are those of that table, but D and trimming were determined from the DNA. This sample has about 48,000 clones in its table, and about 67% of those were observed once. About 5% of the sample is in the top ten clones.

After less than 13 days of culture, CD4+ T cells were isolated with the EasySep CD4+ T cell isolation kit. Healthy vaccine recipients had no prior SARS-CoV-2 infection, confirmed by negative nucleocapsid antibodies before and after vaccination. On days 3 and 7, half of the culture medium was replaced with fresh IL-2-containing medium. Unless noted otherwise, every peptide stimulation condition was grown in triplicate wells. PBMC were separated from whole blood using Ficoll-Paque Plus gradient centrifugation and were then either cryopreserved at -140C or used fresh. The QIAamp micro DNA kit was used to extract genomic DNA from the cultured CD4+ T cells. CDR1 SEHNR and CDR2 FQNEAQ are derived from the germline V gene (reference sequence). V and J lose 0 bases and 5 bases, and a span of 5 bases separates them. The CDR3 numbers 14 residues from cysteine through phenylalanine. The entry retains the CDR3 DNA only, 42 bases that are in frame from base 1.

This sequence uses TRBV7-9 and TRBJ1-6; the D gene remains uncertain. The sample consisted of CD4+ T cells from PBMCs cultured without peptide, taken before COVID-19 vaccination. This TCR was sampled from a human donor who received a COVID-19 vaccine. The CDR3 is CASSLAGNNSPLHF. The DNA sequence follows: TGTGCCAGCAGCTTAGCAGGGAATAATTCACCCCTCCACTTT.